A single sample is the source of the 13 T cell receptor beta chains below, sequenced in a study of CD8 T cells in Susac syndrome. The authors reverse transcribed roughly 0.5 to 1 ug RNA with random hexamers. TCRdb re-called the immunoSEQ multiplex PCR reads through MiXCR, storing one row per CDR3 protein. The table includes 95,000 to 150,000 distinct CDR3 sequences, about 92% detected once. Material for sequencing was CD8+ T cells from PBMCs. These receptors originate from a human donor with multiple sclerosis.

The chain recombines TRBV4-1 with TRBJ2-1, with a weak D call TRBD2 (6 bases). The CDR3 totals 12 residues. V lost 3 bases, J lost 10 bases, and 10 bases lay in between. Germline CDR1 is MGHRA and CDR2 is YSYEKL. CDR3 region: CASSHGSGEQFF. The CDR3 DNA is TGCGCCAGCAGCCACGGGAGCGGCGAGCAGTTCTTC.

The chain carries TRBV7-9 and TRBJ2-7, with TRBD2 identical over 11 bases. V was pared by 6 bases and J by 0 bases, with 4 bases of the junction left unmatched. Germline V gene sequence: CDR1 SEHNR, CDR2 FQNEAQ (reference sequence). The CDR3 has 15 amino acids. CDR3: CASSSTSGSSYEQYV. The CDR3 nucleotides are TGTGCCAGCAGTTCCACTAGCGGGAGCTCCTACGAGCAGTACGTC.

The chain is built from TRBV19 and TRBJ1-2, with D tentatively TRBD1 (6 bases). Germline V gene data show CDR1 as LNHDA and CDR2 as SQIVND (reference sequence). The germline V and J ends were trimmed by 7 bases and 6 bases, with 15 bases remaining between them. The CDR3 runs 13 residues. Here the CDR3 DNA reads TGTGCCAGTAAGGTACAGGGAGGGAATGGCTACACCTTC. Protein sequence: CASKVQGGNGYTF.

This chain connects TRBV9 to TRBJ2-1; no firm D call. The germline CDR1 and CDR2 sequences are SGDLS and YYNGEE. The CDR3 extends over 12 amino acids. V shed 5 bases and J shed 3 bases, with 6 bases lying between them. CDR3 loop: CASRGFYNEQFF. In DNA form, the CDR3 reads TGTGCCAGCAGAGGGTTCTACAATGAGCAGTTCTTC. Using reference TRBV9 and TRBJ2-1 for the parts outside the CDR3, the full variable domain is DSGVTQTPKHLITATGQRVTLRCSPRSGDLSVYWYQQSLDQGLQFLIQYYNGEERAKGNILERFSAQQFPDLHSELNLSSLELGDSALYFCASRGFYNEQFFGPGTRLTVL.

The chain has TRBV7-9 and TRBJ2-1; D tentatively reads TRBD1 or TRBD2 (5 bases each). There are 16 residues in the CDR3. V lost 7 bases, J lost 3 bases, and 19 bases lay in between. CDR1 is SEHNR and CDR2 is FQNEAQ in the germline V gene (reference sequence). For the CDR3, the DNA is TGTGCCAGCATCCCGAGGGACGCCAATTACTACAATGAGCAGTTCTTC. Translated, it gives CASIPRDANYYNEQFF.

The genes are TRBV27 and TRBJ2-5; D call uncertain. CDR3 length equals 13 residues. Trimming removed 2 bases from V and 4 bases from J, with 8 bases in between. Germline assignment: CDR1 MNHEY and CDR2 SMNVEV (reference sequence). CDR3 in DNA: TGTGCCAGCAGTTTAGGGGTGGGAGAGACCCAGTACTTC. This codes for CASSLGVGETQYF.

The gene calls are TRBV28 and TRBJ1-2; TRBD1 matches at 8 bases. Germline CDR1 reads MDHEN; CDR2 reads SYDVKM. The ends lost 5 bases at V and 2 bases at J; junction bases unmatched: 7. This CDR3 is 15 amino acids long. In DNA form, the CDR3 reads TGTGCCAGCAGTCCCAAGGGACAGGCGAACTATGGCTACACCTTC. It yields the protein CASSPKGQANYGYTF.

The chain joins TRBV23-1 to TRBJ1-4; 11 positions agree with TRBD1. TRBV23-1 is reported as an ORF; its role is uncertain. Germline trimming cut 4 bases from V and 8 bases from J; bases unmatched to any gene: 9. The CDR3 is 16 residues long. CDR3 DNA: TGCGCCAGCAGTCGCGACCGGGACAGGGGGGGAGAAAAACTGTTTTTT. Encoded protein: CASSRDRDRGGEKLFF.

The chain uses TRBV27 and TRBJ2-5; 7 bases agree with TRBD1. This CDR3 is built from 14 residues. Germline CDR1 reads MNHEY; CDR2 reads SMNVEV (reference sequence). V was clipped by 4 bases and J by 3 bases; unmatched bases: 5. DNA of the CDR3: TGTGCCAGCAGTTCGGTGACAGGGAAAGAGACCCAGTACTTC. This gives the protein CASSSVTGKETQYF.

The chain has TRBV29-1 and TRBJ2-1; the D gene is possibly TRBD2 (5 bases). The CDR3 covers 13 residues. Trimming cost V 3 bases and J 7 bases, with 13 bases left between them. CDR1 and CDR2 (germline): SQVTM, ANQGSEA. CDR3 residues: CSVDEGTVNEQFF. The DNA of the CDR3 is TGCAGCGTTGATGAGGGTACGGTGAATGAGCAGTTCTTC.

J is TRBJ1-1 and V is TRBV9; TRBD1 matches 7 bases. Per germline, CDR1 SGDLS and CDR2 YYNGEE. The J segment lost 4 bases and the V segment lost 7 bases, leaving 13 bases of the junction unmatched. The CDR3 loop spans 15 amino acids. CDR3 in amino acids: CASDSDDRESTEAFF. CDR3 DNA: TGTGCCAGCGACTCTGACGACAGGGAATCCACTGAAGCTTTCTTT.

The chain couples TRBV4-1 to TRBJ2-7, with TRBD1 matching over 8 bases. CDR3 length equals 12 residues. Trimming cost V 6 bases and J 7 bases; bases outside gene matches: 5. Germline V gene sequence: CDR1 MGHRA, CDR2 YSYEKL. The CDR3 protein is CASRAGGGEQYF. CDR3 in DNA: TGCGCCAGCAGGGCAGGGGGCGGGGAGCAGTACTTC.

The gene calls are TRBV7-9 and TRBJ2-6, with a possible D match to TRBD1 (5 bases). CDR1 SEHNR and CDR2 FQNEAQ come from the germline V gene (reference sequence). CDR3 length: 15 residues. Between the trimmed V and J ends, which lost 5 bases and 0 bases, there was a span of 8 bases. This CDR3 is CASSATGSGANVLTF. DNA of the CDR3: TGTGCCAGCAGCGCCACAGGCTCTGGGGCCAACGTCCTGACTTTC.